The present entry profiles one T cell receptor (beta chain) with its context. The target of this receptor is not known. Base qualities are missing; no much larger clone stands one base away. Whole blood was collected in K2EDTA tubes by collaborating institutions according to the institutions' own protocols. For TCRbeta analysis, collaborators shipped samples in one of three forms: frozen whole blood, isolated PBMCs, or DNA extracted from either of those sample types. TCRbeta CDR3 regions were amplified from genomic DNA using the immunoSEQ Assay, a bias-controlled multiplex PCR. As for how the authors treated the data: The number of nucleated cells in each sample was estimated by amplification of reference gene primers within the assay. To quantify the absolute abundance of each unique TCRbeta CDR3 rearrangement, sequence reads were collapsed and filtered. For each sample, productive Simpson clonality was calculated as the square root of Simpson's diversity index across productive rearrangements. TCRdb stores this immuneACCESS table with in-frame sequences only. Part of the clones is absent; in the studies checked, under half of the shortfall reflects unresolved V genes, and no reason is known for the rest. V and J calls and clone size come straight from that table; D and trimming were deduced from the DNA. Within this sample are under 110,000 clones, with roughly nine tenths of them counted one time only. 15% to 20% of the sample comes from the top ten.

Trimming accounts for 4 bases at V and 2 bases at J, while the number of junction bases matched to no gene is 3. Taken from cysteine to phenylalanine, the CDR3 has 14 residues. Only the CDR3 part of the read is kept: 42 bases, read in frame from the first base. CDR1 and CDR2 (KGHSY, FQNENV) derive from the germline V gene. The source of the sample is a study of blood T cell repertoires in COVID-19 (dated by TCRdb to the early 2020s). General notes on the study: Collaborator samples came from the United States, Italy and Spain and covered acute and convalescent phases of COVID-19. The material from the prospective study consisted of cDNA or gDNA derived from T cells, B-cell-depleted T cells, or PBMCs. Subjects who had been exposed to COVID-19, were actively infected with it, or had recovered from it provided the deeply sampled blood TCRbeta repertoires that made up the dataset. The repertoires were released in a freely available public database intended as a resource for research on the immune response to SARS-CoV-2. Samples were obtained from the ongoing ImmuneRACE study (first 160 participants) and from 1,254 subjects provided by 6 global collaborators. Nearly every sample came with metadata listing a de-identified subject ID, COVID-19 status, age in years and sex. Where available, HLA class I and class II types were obtained from metadata supplied by the sample provider rather than from assay-based typing.

Paper-wide results and their limitations: The quantity of clinical and demographic metadata differed by source and by participant and was supplied without curation.

The chain couples TRBV16 to TRBJ1-2, with TRBD1 matching 8 junction bases. Specimen: peripheral blood. The origin of this receptor is a man aged 45-60 years with acute or convalescent COVID-19. Read as DNA, the sequence is TGTGCCAGCAGCCTAACAGGGGGAAACTATGGCTACACCTTC. This codes for CASSLTGGNYGYTF.